The 28 T cell receptor beta chains given below trace back to one sample, sequenced in a study of blood T cell repertoires in COVID-19. TCRdb's copy holds only in-frame clones and misses some; the assay was immunoSEQ multiplex PCR. The sample has some 350,000 clones, over 80% seen once; the top ten hold roughly 6%. The sequenced material came from peripheral blood. The receptors originated from a woman aged 45 to 65 with COVID-19, enrolled during active disease.

To note about this clone: This CDR3 is also generated by other DNA sequences in the sample. This chain uses TRBV3-1 (or the pseudogene TRBV3-2) with TRBJ1-5, with a tentative D call TRBD1 (6 bases). There are 15 residues in the CDR3. The germline CDR1 and CDR2 sequences are LGHDT and YNNKEL (reference sequence). V dropped 3 bases and J dropped 2 bases, with 11 bases sitting between them. The CDR3 loop is CASSQGAGGNQPQHF. The CDR3 bases are TGTGCCAGCAGCCAGGGGGCAGGTGGCAATCAGCCCCAGCATTTT.

The chain carries TRBV19 and TRBJ2-1; TRBD2 aligns across 7 bases. Germline loops: CDR1 LNHDA, CDR2 SQIVND (reference sequence). This CDR3 is 16 amino acids long. J was trimmed by 6 bases and V by 1 base; bases with no gene match: 9. CDR3 amino acids: CASSIVGLAVFNEQFF. The DNA for the CDR3 is TGTGCCAGTAGTATAGTTGGGCTAGCGGTCTTCAATGAGCAGTTCTTC.

The rearrangement links TRBV18 to TRBJ1-1, with 8 positions matching TRBD1. The germline gives CDR1 KGHSH, CDR2 LQKENI. Trimming cost V 2 bases and J 1 base; bases outside gene matches: 9. There are 17 residues in the CDR3. CDR3 region: CASSPYDRGKGNTEAFF. DNA for the CDR3: TGTGCCAGCTCACCATACGACAGGGGAAAGGGGAACACTGAAGCTTTCTTT.

In its sample, this clone was seen once. The V call is TRBV4-1, the J call TRBJ2-1; D is unresolved. CDR3 length equals 15 residues. With 5 bases removed from V and 1 base from J, the gap between germline ends came to 12 bases. Per the germline V gene, CDR1 is MGHRA and CDR2 is YSYEKL. CDR3 residues: CASSIEEVSYNEQFF. CDR3 DNA sequence: TGCGCCAGCAGCATAGAGGAAGTTTCCTACAATGAGCAGTTCTTC.

The chain has TRBV12-5 and TRBJ2-1; the match to TRBD2 covers 16 bases. The CDR3 runs 17 residues. Trimming took 5 bases from V and 9 from J; bases not matched to a gene: 10. Germline CDR1 reads LGHNT; CDR2 reads FRNRAP. CDR3 sequence reads: CASGTPGLAGGPSEQFF. The DNA for the CDR3 is TGTGCTAGTGGTACCCCGGGACTAGCGGGAGGGCCGAGTGAGCAGTTCTTC. Full variable domain (remainder filled in from reference TRBV12-5 and TRBJ2-1): DARVTQTPRHKVTEMGQEVTMRCQPILGHNTVFWYRQTMMQGLELLAYFRNRAPLDDSGMPKDRFSAEMPDATLATLKIQPSEPRDSAVYFCASGTPGLAGGPSEQFFGPGTRLTVL.

The chain combines TRBV2 with TRBJ2-2; 7 bases line up with TRBD1. V lost 4 bases and J lost 4; bases outside the gene matches: 9. The germline V gene has CDR1 SNHLY and CDR2 FYNNEI. The CDR3 contains 16 residues. The CDR3 loop reads CASSVGGAGGTGELFF. CDR3 DNA sequence: TGTGCCAGCAGTGTCGGTGGGGCAGGGGGCACCGGGGAGCTGTTTTTT. Filled out from reference TRBV2 and TRBJ2-2, the complete variable domain reads EPEVTQTPSHQVTQMGQEVILRCVPISNHLYFYWYRQILGQKVEFLVSFYNNEISEKSEIFDDQFSVERPDGSNFTLKIRSTKLEDSAMYFCASSVGGAGGTGELFFGEGSRLTVL.

This clone has only one observation. The chain combines TRBV19 with TRBJ1-2; TRBD1 aligns across 7 bases. CDR1 is LNHDA, CDR2 SQIVND, per germline (reference sequence). V lost 6 bases and J lost 2; bases outside the gene matches: 15. The length of the CDR3 is 17 residues. The CDR3 loop is CASSPGGTLGGNYGYTF. CDR3 coding DNA: TGTGCCAGTAGCCCAGGGGGGACTCTGGGAGGAAACTATGGCTACACCTTC.

V usage is TRBV6-2 or TRBV6-3 and J usage is TRBJ2-1; D is possibly TRBD2 (5 bases). This CDR3 region has 15 residues. V lost 2 bases to trimming and J lost 7 bases, with 15 bases between them. Germline V gene lookup returns CDR1 MNHEY and CDR2 SVGEGT. The CDR3 protein is CASSYTATGTNEQFF. The CDR3 region has the DNA TGTGCCAGCAGTTACACGGCTACGGGAACGAATGAGCAGTTCTTC.

The chain has TRBV30 and TRBJ1-1; 7 nucleotides align to TRBD1. The CDR3 runs 14 residues. V shed 1 base and J 5 bases; nucleotides not matched to a gene: 7. Germline-derived CDR1 and CDR2 are GTSNPN and SVGIG (reference sequence). The CDR3, as DNA: TGTGCCTGGAGTGCTTGGGACAGAAGAACTGAAGCTTTCTTT. The encoded protein is CAWSAWDRRTEAFF.

The CDR3 region is CASSPTSGRSTDTQYF. The CDR3 DNA follows: TGTGCCAGCTCACCGACTAGCGGGAGGAGCACAGATACGCAGTATTTT. The rearrangement links TRBV18 to TRBJ2-3, with 13 bases that match TRBD2. The CDR3 is 16 residues long. Germline-derived CDR1 and CDR2 are KGHSH and LQKENI. J lost 0 bases, V lost 3 bases, and 0 bases had no gene match.

Only one count was recorded for this clone. V and J are TRBV27 and TRBJ1-1; 8 nucleotides line up with TRBD1. Germline-derived CDR1 and CDR2 are MNHEY and SMNVEV (reference sequence). The CDR3 is made up of 16 amino acids. Trimming cost V 5 bases and J 0 bases; bases outside gene matches: 8. This chain's CDR3 is CASSLRTGNMNTEAFF. CDR3 DNA sequence: TGTGCCAGCAGTCTCCGGACAGGGAACATGAACACTGAAGCTTTCTTT.

V gene TRBV18 combines with J gene TRBJ1-4; D unclear. Germline V gene sequence: CDR1 KGHSH, CDR2 LQKENI. This CDR3 contains 18 residues. V lost 2 bases, J lost 1 base, and 17 bases lay in between. CDR3 bases: TGTGCCAGCTCACCAATCAATCGATTGTCGGTAACTAATGAAAAACTGTTTTTT. Its translation is CASSPINRLSVTNEKLFF.

The genes are TRBV5-5 and TRBJ1-3; D call uncertain. CDR1 is SGHKS and CDR2 is YYEKEE in the germline V gene (reference sequence). The CDR3 contains 15 residues. Trimming took 0 bases from V and 0 from J, leaving 7 bases between them. The CDR3 DNA follows: TGTGCCAGCAGCTTGGGACATACCTCTGGAAACACCATATATTTT. Protein product: CASSLGHTSGNTIYF.

This chain connects TRBV7-2 to TRBJ1-1, with 8 bases that match TRBD1. This CDR3 spans 14 amino acids. Germline lookup yields CDR1 SGHTA and CDR2 FQGNSA. The J segment lost 1 base and the V segment lost 6 bases, leaving 4 bases of the junction unmatched. The CDR3 sequence is CASSYRGGNTEAFF. CDR3 coding DNA: TGTGCCAGCAGTTACAGGGGGGGGAACACTGAAGCTTTCTTT.

V and J are TRBV7-2 and TRBJ2-7; D is unresolved. The germline gives CDR1 SGHTA, CDR2 FQGNSA. This CDR3 comprises 12 residues. Between the trimmed V and J ends, which lost 2 bases and 4 bases, there was a span of 6 bases. The CDR3 DNA reads as TGTGCCAGCAGCTTAACGGAGTACGAGCAGTACTTC. It specifies CASSLTEYEQYF.

This clone was recorded a few times. This chain connects TRBV18 to TRBJ2-1; 7 nucleotides line up with TRBD2. Germline CDR1 and CDR2: KGHSH and LQKENI. The CDR3 length is 17 residues. Losses at the gene ends were 0 bases for V and 2 bases for J; bases not matched to a gene: 7. The CDR3 bases are TGTGCCAGCTCACCACCGTGGCGGGAGAAAGCCTACAATGAGCAGTTCTTC. Its protein product is CASSPPWREKAYNEQFF.

This sequence joins TRBV11-2 and TRBJ2-3; weak D call: TRBD2 (6 bases). V lost 5 bases, J lost 2 bases, and 23 bases lay in between. The germline V gene has CDR1 SGHAT and CDR2 FQNNGV. The CDR3 has 18 residues. The CDR3 here is CASSPTVRLEGVTDTQYF. DNA for the CDR3: TGTGCCAGCAGCCCAACCGTACGACTAGAGGGTGTCACAGATACGCAGTATTTT.

A single count supports this clone. V is TRBV30 and J is TRBJ2-7; tentatively, D is TRBD2 (6 bases). Germline CDR1 is GTSNPN and CDR2 is SVGIG (reference sequence). V lost 1 base and J 3 bases, leaving 13 bases between the germline ends. This CDR3 region has 14 residues. The CDR3 DNA reads TGTGCCTGGAGTGGCGCAGCGGACTACTACGAGCAGTACTTC. Its translation: CAWSGAADYYEQYF.

This chain links TRBV2 with TRBJ2-2; 8 bases are shared with TRBD2. The germline V gene encodes CDR1 SNHLY and CDR2 FYNNEI. CDR3 length equals 12 residues. With 7 bases clipped from V and 6 bases from J, the junction kept 1 base outside the gene matches. CDR3 residues: CASKLAAGELFF. The CDR3 bases are TGTGCCAGCAAACTAGCGGCCGGGGAGCTGTTTTTT.

The V gene is TRBV5-4, the J gene TRBJ2-3, with D unresolved. The germline gives CDR1 SGHNT, CDR2 YYREEE (reference sequence). V dropped 0 bases and J dropped 1 base, with 12 bases sitting between them. The CDR3 sequence is 16 residues long. CDR3 sequence: CASSLGAAAGTDTQYF. CDR3 DNA: TGTGCCAGCAGCTTGGGTGCGGCGGCAGGCACAGATACGCAGTATTTT.

This chain uses TRBV3-1 (or the pseudogene TRBV3-2) with TRBJ1-6; tentative D call: TRBD1 (5 bases). CDR3 length equals 16 residues. The V end was cut by 0 bases, the J end by 9 bases, with 15 bases between. Looked up from germline, CDR1 is LGHDT and CDR2 is YNNKEL (reference sequence). The DNA for the CDR3 is TGTGCCAGCAGCCAAGAATGGGCGGGGGTCGGTTCACCCCTCCACTTT. Encoded protein: CASSQEWAGVGSPLHF.

The DNA of the CDR3 is TGCGCCAGCAGCTTGGGAGCTAACTATGGCTACACCTTC. Translated: CASSLGANYGYTF. The chain has TRBV5-1 and TRBJ1-2; D ambiguous. This CDR3 is 13 amino acids long. Germline V gene sequence: CDR1 SGHRS, CDR2 YFSETQ. Trimming took off 0 bases at V and 0 bases at J, with 3 bases between the two ends.

The rearrangement uses TRBV21-1 and TRBJ1-1. TRBV21-1 is labeled a pseudogene. This CDR3 has 13 residues. CDR3 loop: CASSKGGNTEAFF. CDR3 DNA sequence: TGTGCCAGCAGCAAGGGGGGGAACACTGAAGCTTTCTTT.

The gene calls are TRBV5-1 and TRBJ2-3; the D is unclear. Germline CDR1 reads SGHRS; CDR2 reads YFSETQ. The CDR3 runs 14 residues. With 4 bases removed from V and 2 bases from J, the gap between germline ends came to 11 bases. The CDR3 DNA reads TGCGCCAGCAGCCTAACCCCCCCCACAGATACGCAGTATTTT. Translation gives CASSLTPPTDTQYF.

The chain links TRBV5-1 to TRBJ2-1; D is unclear. The CDR3 loop spans 11 amino acids. With 4 bases removed from V and 7 bases from J, the gap between germline ends came to 6 bases. Germline-derived CDR1 and CDR2 are SGHRS and YFSETQ. CDR3 sequence: CASSERNEQFF. For the CDR3, the DNA is TGCGCCAGCAGCGAGCGTAATGAGCAGTTCTTC.

The rearrangement uses TRBV3-1 (or the pseudogene TRBV3-2) and TRBJ1-2, with 7 nucleotides matching TRBD1. The CDR3 is made up of 13 amino acids. The V gene end was trimmed by 1 base and the J gene end by 6 bases; junction bases not matched to a gene: 2. Germline CDR1 reads LGHDT; CDR2 reads YNNKEL (reference sequence). This chain's CDR3 is CASSQGQGDGYTF. CDR3 DNA sequence: TGTGCCAGCAGCCAAGGGCAGGGGGATGGCTACACCTTC.

This clone was detected only a few times. The rearrangement uses TRBV15 and TRBJ2-1; 10 bases are shared with TRBD1. J was trimmed by 8 bases and V by 8 bases; bases with no gene match: 12. Per germline, CDR1 LNHNV and CDR2 YYDKDF (reference sequence). This CDR3 comprises 15 residues. Here the CDR3 DNA reads TGTGCCACCGCGAAAGACAGGGGGCGCTGGGATGAGCAGTTCTTC. This translates into CATAKDRGRWDEQFF.

The gene calls are TRBV5-1 and TRBJ2-3; possible D gene TRBD2, 5 bases. The CDR3 covers 17 residues. The germline CDR1 and CDR2 sequences are SGHRS and YFSETQ. Between the trimmed V and J ends, which lost 3 bases and 2 bases, there was a span of 19 bases. CDR3 in DNA: TGCGCCAGCAGCTCACATAGGACTGATTCATACACAGATACGCAGTATTTT. Residues: CASSSHRTDSYTDTQYF.